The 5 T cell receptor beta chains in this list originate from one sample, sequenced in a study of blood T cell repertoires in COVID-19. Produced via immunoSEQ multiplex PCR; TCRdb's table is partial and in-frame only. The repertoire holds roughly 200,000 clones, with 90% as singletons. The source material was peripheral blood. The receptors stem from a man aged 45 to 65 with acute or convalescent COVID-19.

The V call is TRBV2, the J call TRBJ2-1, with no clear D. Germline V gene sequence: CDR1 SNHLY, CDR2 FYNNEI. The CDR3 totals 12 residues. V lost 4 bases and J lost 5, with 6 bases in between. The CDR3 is CASSARNNEQFF. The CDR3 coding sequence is TGTGCCAGCAGTGCGCGAAACAATGAGCAGTTCTTC.

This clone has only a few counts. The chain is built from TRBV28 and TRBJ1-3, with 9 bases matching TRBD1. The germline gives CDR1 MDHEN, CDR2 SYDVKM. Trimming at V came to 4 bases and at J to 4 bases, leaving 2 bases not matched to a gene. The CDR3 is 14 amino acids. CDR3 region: CASSYTGGGNTIYF. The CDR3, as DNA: TGTGCCAGCAGTTACACAGGGGGCGGAAACACCATATATTTT.

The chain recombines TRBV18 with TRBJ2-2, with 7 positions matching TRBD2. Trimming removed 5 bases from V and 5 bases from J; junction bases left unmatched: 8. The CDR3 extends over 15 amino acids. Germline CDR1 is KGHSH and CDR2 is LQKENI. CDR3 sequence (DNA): TGTGCCAGCTCAACATCCAAGGGAGGGACCGGGGAGCTGTTTTTT. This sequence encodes CASSTSKGGTGELFF.

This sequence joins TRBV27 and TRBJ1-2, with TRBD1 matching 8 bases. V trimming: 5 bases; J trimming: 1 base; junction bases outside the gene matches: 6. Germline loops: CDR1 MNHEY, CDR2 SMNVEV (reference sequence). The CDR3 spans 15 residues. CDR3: CASSLTGGLNYGYTF. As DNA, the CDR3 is TGTGCCAGCAGTCTAACAGGGGGTCTTAACTATGGCTACACCTTC.

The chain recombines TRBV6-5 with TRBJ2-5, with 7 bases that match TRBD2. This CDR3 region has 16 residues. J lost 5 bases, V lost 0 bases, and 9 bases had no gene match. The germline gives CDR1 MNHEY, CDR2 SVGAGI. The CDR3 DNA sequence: TGTGCCAGCAGTTACTCACGTTGGGGCGGGAGCGAGACCCAGTACTTC. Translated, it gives CASSYSRWGGSETQYF.